A selection of T cell receptor beta chains follows, all from one sample in a study of cytomegalovirus exposure and HLA in healthy donors. The method was immunoSEQ multiplex PCR; TCRdb's version includes in-frame clones alone and lacks a portion of them. The listing records 200,000 to 250,000 clones. Sequencing was performed on PBMCs. These receptor sequences come from a woman in her twenties or thirties in good health and CMV-seropositive. Each CDR3 is given with its conserved first and last residue. Each record gives: J gene, V gene, D gene, CDR3 length, CDR3 protein, CDR3 DNA. A D gene is named only where the DNA matches it firmly.

>TRBJ1-1|TRBV27|-|13
CASSSRGVSEAFF
TGTGCCAGCAGTAGCCGGGGGGTCTCTGAAGCTTTCTTT
>TRBJ2-1|TRBV9|-|14
CASSVVGLYNEQFF
TGTGCCAGCAGCGTAGTTGGACTCTACAATGAGCAGTTCTTC
>TRBJ2-7|TRBV5-5|-|13
CASSLVSSYEQYF
TGTGCCAGCAGCTTGGTATCTTCCTACGAGCAGTACTTC
>TRBJ2-2|TRBV5-8|-|17
CASSRPGLSVDTGELFF
TGTGCCAGCAGCAGACCGGGACTCAGCGTGGACACCGGGGAGCTGTTTTTT
>TRBJ2-4|TRBV19|-|13
CASSTGQGNIQYF
TGTGCCAGTAGTACAGGGCAGGGAAACATTCAGTACTTC
>TRBJ1-2|TRBV27|TRBD1|13
CASSFSGGYGYTF
TGTGCCAGCAGTTTTTCAGGGGGCTATGGCTACACCTTC
>TRBJ1-4|TRBV28|-|12
CASGGTIEKLFF
TGTGCCAGCGGCGGGACGATTGAAAAACTGTTTTTT
>TRBJ2-5|TRBV6-1|TRBD1|15
CASSDPGTGGETQYF
TGTGCCAGCAGTGACCCCGGGACAGGGGGAGAGACCCAGTACTTC
>TRBJ2-2|TRBV19|-|17
CASSIMFGRGNTGELFF
TGTGCCAGTAGTATAATGTTCGGCCGGGGAAACACCGGGGAGCTGTTTTTT
>TRBJ1-5|TRBV5-6|TRBD1|14
CASSSNRGRLPQHF
TGTGCCAGCAGCTCCAACAGGGGGAGGCTGCCCCAGCATTTT
>TRBJ1-2|TRBV28|-|12
CASSPPLSRYTF
TGTGCCAGCAGTCCCCCCCTGTCCCGCTACACCTTC
>TRBJ2-7|TRBV11-2|TRBD1|14
CASSLSRGPYEQYF
TGTGCCAGCAGCCTAAGCAGGGGGCCCTACGAGCAGTACTTC
>TRBJ2-3|TRBV7-2|TRBD2|15
CASSSGGARVDTQYF
TGTGCCAGCAGCTCGGGGGGGGCCCGGGTGGATACGCAGTATTTT
>TRBJ2-1|TRBV10-3|-|12
CAIMRGTNEQFF
TGTGCCATCATGCGGGGCACCAATGAGCAGTTCTTC
>TRBJ1-1|TRBV4-3|-|16
CASSFGVGGRDTEAFF
TGCGCCAGCAGCTTTGGGGTCGGGGGGCGAGACACTGAAGCTTTCTTT
>TRBJ2-3|TRBV2|-|13
CASSLYSTDTQYF
TGTGCCAGCAGTTTATACTCCACAGATACGCAGTATTTT
>TRBJ2-2|TRBV5-1|-|15
CASSPDPAPTGELFF
TGCGCCAGCAGCCCCGATCCAGCGCCCACCGGGGAGCTGTTTTTT
>TRBJ2-5|TRBV9|-|14
CASGRELYQETQYF
TGTGCCAGCGGCCGGGAGTTGTACCAAGAGACCCAGTACTTC
>TRBJ2-1|TRBV30|TRBD2|12
CAWSVLGGWTFF
TGTGCCTGGAGTGTACTGGGGGGGTGGACGTTCTTC
>TRBJ2-5|TRBV18|TRBD1|16
CASSPKGALVQETQYF
TGTGCCAGCTCACCAAAGGGGGCGTTGGTCCAAGAGACCCAGTACTTC
>TRBJ2-7|TRBV25-1|TRBD1|15
CASSEQQGVRDEQYF
TGTGCCAGCAGTGAGCAACAGGGGGTCAGGGACGAGCAGTACTTC
>TRBJ1-5|TRBV4-1|-|14
CASSQGQGNQPQHF
TGCGCCAGCAGCCAGGGCCAGGGGAATCAGCCCCAGCATTTT